This T cell receptor (beta chain) came from a study of blood T cell repertoires in COVID-19. Background on the study: Italy, Spain and the United States were the sources of the convalescent and acute COVID-19 samples.

V lost 4 bases to trimming and J lost 2 bases; unmatched junction nucleotides: 14. This CDR3 has 16 residues. From germline, CDR1 is GTSNPN and CDR2 SVGIG (reference sequence). Clones were sequenced by immunoSEQ multiplex PCR, and TCRdb holds only the in-frame ones, with some missing. The table lists about 88,000 clones, approximately 89% of them singletons. The sample taken for sequencing was peripheral blood. This clonotype originated in a man at least 80 years old with acute or convalescent COVID-19. The V gene is TRBV30, the J gene TRBJ2-7; 7 positions match TRBD2. The CDR3 here is CAWTKGRDGATYEQYF. The CDR3 nucleotides read TGTGCCTGGACTAAAGGGAGGGACGGTGCTACCTACGAGCAGTACTTC.